This T cell receptor beta chain originates from a study of T-cell memory formation after mild COVID-19. From the 5' RACE reads, TCRdb called clonotypes with MiXCR, one entry per CDR3 protein. In the table there are about 170,000 distinct CDR3 sequences, 13% of which are singletons. Comments on this clonotype: What it binds is unknown.

The ends were cut back, 2 bases at V and 2 bases at J, with 10 bases in the middle. This CDR3 comprises 15 residues. In germline, CDR1 is MNHEY, CDR2 SMNVEV (reference sequence). Study results and limitations: Researchers found some responding clones in pre-infection memory, a sign that cross-reactive memory joined. Clones which contracted sat mainly in CM and EM if CD4+, and in EMRA if CD8+. Contracting clones from day 15 to 85 had balanced CD4/CD8; later expanders favoured CD4+.

Sequencing was performed on PBMCs or a T cell subset sorted from them (not recorded which). V is TRBV27 and J is TRBJ1-5; the D is unclear. This sequence was found in a man between 18 and 29 years old who had mild COVID-19 (a few samples of this study predate the infection). Cell type and time point are not known. The DNA of the CDR3 is TGTGCCAGCAGTTTACAATCGAACGGCAATCAGCCCCAGCATTTT. Protein: CASSLQSNGNQPQHF.